The entry that follows covers one T cell receptor (beta chain) sequence. What antigen it recognizes has not been identified. No base qualities exist here, and no much larger clone lies one base off it. The data derive from a study of OX40 agonist ivuxolimab in advanced cancers. Study-level background: Ivuxolimab was a fully human IgG2 agonistic monoclonal antibody targeting the costimulatory receptor OX40 (CD134). Intravenous ivuxolimab was administered to patients every 2 weeks at six dose levels: 0.01, 0.1, 0.3, 1.5, 3 and 10 mg/kg. Of the roughly 51 patients in dose escalation, some 19 had hepatocellular carcinoma, around 15 had melanoma, 9 had renal cell carcinoma and 9 had head and neck cancer. The dose-escalation cohort was around 83% male with a mean age of around 64 years, ranging from 23 to 79. Prior anti-PD-1, anti-PD-L1 or anti-CTLA-4 therapy was permitted, and 30% to 45% of dose-escalation patients had received checkpoint inhibitors. Partial responses occurred in three dose-escalation patients: two with cutaneous melanoma and one with hepatocellular carcinoma. The point of sequencing TCRbeta in the periphery was to test whether ivuxolimab changed TCR sequence diversity and drove clonal T-cell expansion. The paper covers the monotherapy dose-escalation part of the phase I ivuxolimab trial, which included N ≈ 50 patients. Results and caveats for the whole study, not just this receptor: Which antigens the clonally expanded peripheral T cells were specific for was not determined. Low levels of normalized T-cell clonal expansion were also seen in some nonresponding patients. At doses of 0.1 to 3.0 mg/kg, clonal expansion of both CD4+ and CD8+ T cells in blood was seen between baseline and week 6. After ivuxolimab, CD8+ T cells had more expanded clones than CD4+ T cells on average. Partial responders in the 0.1-3.0 mg/kg groups had among the lowest normalized peripheral clonal expansion, especially among CD8+ T cells.

As encoded in the germline V gene, CDR1 is SGHVS while CDR2 is FQNEAQ. The V end gives up 3 bases and the J end 4 bases, leaving 13 bases in the junction not matched to a gene. The CDR3 covers 18 residues, taking in both the cysteine and the phenylalanine. Only the CDR3 region is kept as DNA, spanning 54 bases read in frame from base 1. Patients with autoimmune disease history or receiving systemic immunosuppression were excluded from the trial. Peripheral blood for TCR sequencing was collected from all dose cohorts at baseline, on cycle 4 day 1, and on cycle 7 day 1. The samples were taken from a phase I, first-in-human, multicenter, open-label dose-escalation trial of ivuxolimab. Adults with locally advanced or metastatic head and neck squamous cell, hepatocellular, melanoma or renal cell carcinoma were enrolled in the trial. Before TCR sequencing, CD4+ T cells and CD8+ T cells were sorted from peripheral blood as separate populations.

Genomic DNA was isolated from the sorted cells so that the TCRbeta CDR3 region could be sequenced. The immunoSEQ Assay was used for sequencing of TCRbeta CDR3 regions. TCRdb stores this immuneACCESS table with in-frame sequences only. Part of the clones is absent; in the studies checked, under half of the shortfall reflects unresolved V genes, and no reason is known for the rest. This sample lists 48,000 or so clones; 85% to 95% were detected once. The ten largest clones capture more than 10% of the sample. The V and J segments used are TRBV7-8 and TRBJ2-5; 11 nucleotides in the junction match TRBD2. The sample consisted of CD4+ or CD8+ T cells sorted from blood, taken in a trial of the OX40 agonist ivuxolimab. The receptor was derived from an adult with an advanced solid tumor such as melanoma, head and neck, liver or kidney cancer. The nucleotides read TGTGCCAGCAGCTTCTCGAGGGCAACTAGCGGGAGAGGAGAGACCCAGTACTTC. This is translated as CASSFSRATSGRGETQYF.